This T cell receptor (beta chain) was found in a study of blood T cells in healthy people across ages. Every donor provided around 10 milliliters of peripheral blood. CDR1 is SGHNT, CDR2 YENEEA, per germline. The CDR3 has 16 residues. This clonotype was observed a single time. One junction end disagrees with the germline gene, perhaps due to a read error. It was with a sample-barcoded 5' primer and a J-beta primer mix that a second PCR of about 7 to 12 cycles was run. TCRdb ran MiXCR on the 5' RACE reads and lists one entry per CDR3 protein. The sample carries about 630,000 distinct CDR3 sequences, about 21% recorded once.

V usage is TRBV11-3 and J usage is TRBJ1-4; D possibly corresponds to TRBD1 (5 bases). This TCR derives from a man in his 70s in good health. Sequencing was performed on blood. CDR3: CASSLDLSAGGEKLVF. In DNA, the CDR3 is TGTGCCAGCAGCTTAGATCTCTCCGCCGGAGGGGAAAAACTGGTTTTT.